This T cell receptor (beta chain) was identified during a study of cytomegalovirus exposure and HLA in healthy donors (dated by TCRdb to about 2017). Some background on the complete study: An earlier analysis of 550 to 700 of the donors reported about 290 Gb of sequence data and 117 million unique TCR beta sequences from about 180 million T cells. An early release that covered some 640 HLA-typed donors contained about 290 gigabases of sequencing data and about 84 million unique TCR sequences. Among the approximately 400 genotyped donors, around 79% belonged to the genetic ancestry cluster associated with self-reported Caucasian donors. The aim of the study was to test whether cataloging public T cell receptors could identify signatures of past pathogen exposure. The T cell repertoires of 666 subjects were profiled by immunosequencing and related to cytomegalovirus serostatus. In addition to the first cohort of 650 to 800 subjects, a separate validation cohort of 120 different subjects was used. To predict cytomegalovirus infection status, the study brought together high-throughput TCR immunosequencing, statistical association of individual TCRs with disease status, and machine learning. To study patterns of TCR occurrence, a later analysis re-analyzed previously published TCR beta repertoires from under 750 donors and added high-resolution HLA genotyping. Rather than using new phenotypic data, the later analysis identified candidate immune exposures from TCR beta sequences and from how often those sequences occurred across donors. To decide whether each TCR beta V gene segment behaved as functional or pseudogenic, an earlier analysis of fewer than 750 of the donors relied on high-throughput TCR beta sequencing. Donor age, sex, ethnicity and CMV serostatus were collected together with the repertoire data. A later genetic analysis took genome-wide SNP genotypes for about three fifths of the roughly 670 donors and used that subset as a discovery cohort. Every repertoire in the discovery cohort had been generated on one and the same sequencing platform. Class I and class II HLA loci were covered by the typing at four-digit resolution. The number of donors typed differed by locus, with 629-630 for A, B, C, DRB1 and DQB1, 522 for DQA1, 600 to 610 for DPA1, and around 430 for DPB1. Because of strong linkage in the cohort, a handful of DR-DQ haplotypes were treated as single units for association and clustering. Among a few hundred genotyped donors of the cohort, an average of about 240,000 unique TCR beta nucleotide sequences were sequenced per donor, about a sixth of them non-productive.

The cysteine opens and the phenylalanine closes a CDR3 of 12 amino acids. The DNA shown is the 36-base CDR3, in frame from base 1. The germline V gene yields SGHTA for CDR1 and FQGNSA for CDR2. V and J are truncated by 5 bases and 0 bases respectively, leaving an intervening sequence of 3 bases. In its sample, this clone was seen a few times. Its target antigen remains unknown. No clone much larger than this one lies a single base away; base qualities are absent. General conclusions and limits of the study: A later analysis associated roughly 17,000 TCR beta sequences with specific HLA alleles at a false discovery rate of 0.05. The presence/absence analyses assumed that sequencing depth was roughly uniform across donors, and that assumption may not be true. Around 16 rarely observed V segments, including chromosome 9 orphons, were excluded from the earlier analysis of several hundred of the donors because counts were too low. The classifier was reported to diagnose cytomegalovirus status with high specificity and sensitivity in both the original and validation cohorts. Because some donors lacked HLA typing at each locus, the association tests relied only on the typed subset. In an earlier analysis of roughly 500 of the donors, most TCR beta V segments appeared in productive rearrangements about 87% or about 30% of the time, broadly matching IMGT annotations. Assigning TCR associations to individual alleles was difficult when HLA alleles, especially DR and DQ, strongly co-occurred. This cohort had only TCR beta chains sequenced, and the lack of alpha or paired-chain data limited which features could be detected. Some IMGT-functional V segments, including TRBV6-2 and TRBV6-3, could not be told apart with the 87-base-pair reads, so those segments were excluded. Linkage disequilibrium might explain the correlated functional status among segregating V segments, but an unknown experimental factor could not be ruled out. A total of some 180 TCR beta chains were listed by the study as associated with cytomegalovirus. Most TCR sequences were observed very rarely across donors, whereas some public TCRs were present in many individuals. Most CMV-associated TCR beta chains appeared to be HLA-restricted in a later analysis, and the HLA associations seemed to be driven largely by CMV exposure. A later genetic analysis reported fewer N-insertions in productive TCRs among donors in an Asian-associated ancestry cluster than the approximately 670-donor mean. Compared with equally common non-associated chains, HLA-associated TCR beta chains in a later analysis were more clonally expanded and had lower generation probabilities. According to a later analysis, TCR association rates differed among HLA loci, with DRB1 alleles showing the most associated TCRs and HLA-C alleles showing the fewest. According to a later analysis, parvovirus B19, influenza, CMV and Epstein-Barr virus appeared linked to several top co-occurrence clusters. CMV serostatus was the only immune exposure information available for the cohort. A later genetic analysis associated a missense DCLRE1C variant with V-gene and J-gene trimming of TCR beta chains, and an independent cohort replicated the association. In vitro tests confirmed that a few of the cytomegalovirus-associated TCR beta chains recognize cytomegalovirus antigens. The authors suggested that the approach could potentially be generalized to other disease states and immunological phenotypes. A cluster of highly shared sequence variants was judged likely to be a technical artifact of the sequencing pipeline. A further reported finding was that TCR beta sequences accurately predicted the HLA-A and HLA-B alleles for most subjects in the first cohort.

Receptors were amplified or captured by the immunoSEQ multiplex PCR assay. For the multiplex PCR, a mixture combining 60 forward primers for TCR Vbeta segments and 13 reverse primers for TCR Jbeta segments was used. The CDR3 region of rearranged TCR beta genes was amplified from genomic DNA with a multiplex PCR assay. The amplified TCR beta libraries were sequenced on the Illumina HiSeq System as 87-base-pair reads. The study's own analysis went as follows. Across the 670 or so repertoires, a later analysis counted tens of millions of unique TCR beta chains, 9.5 million to 13 million of which were shared by at least two donors. Raw reads were error-corrected and collapsed into unique sequences with a nearest-neighbor algorithm that merged closely related sequences to remove PCR and sequencing errors. CDR3 sequences were aligned to IMGT reference sequences to assign V, D and J gene segments. For a sequence to be retained, a match of at least six nucleotides to both a V gene segment and a J gene segment was required. A rearrangement was called productive if the CDR3 had no stop codons and remained in frame with V and J, and every other rearrangement was called non-productive. Following IMGT convention, CDR3 was defined as the stretch from the second conserved V-encoded cysteine to the conserved J-encoded phenylalanine. The earlier analysis of about 500 of the donors excluded sequences that lacked an unambiguous match to a single V gene segment. An earlier analysis of some 500 of the donors classified V segments as functional when productive rearrangements were above 56.7% and as segregating when the standard deviation between donors was above 5%. To diagnose cytomegalovirus status from the catalog of TCR beta chain sequences, a statistical classification framework was built. In a later analysis, V and J genes were assigned by comparing TCR nucleotide sequences against IMGT/GENE-DB human TR gene sequences. The TCRdist pipeline was used in a later analysis to assign CDR3 sequences and most-parsimonious VDJ recombination scenarios. A later analysis defined each TCR beta chain by its CDR3 amino acid sequence plus V-gene family, and excluded reads lacking a unique V-gene family. To address suspected cross-contamination and a sequencing artifact, a later analysis removed under 600 highly shared, low-generation-probability nucleotide sequences. In a later analysis, a clonal expansion index was calculated for each public chain from normalized within-repertoire ranks of inferred template counts. Generation probabilities in a later analysis came from a VDJ recombination model fitted to out-of-frame rearrangements, and those results were checked against IGoR. A later analysis scored TCR-TCR, TCR-HLA and TCR-CMV co-occurrence with hypergeometric tests, applying a repertoire-size bias correction to TCR pairs. To estimate false discovery rates, a later analysis permuted the HLA or CMV assignments 20 times. In a later analysis, co-occurring TCRs were grouped using DBSCAN, and TCRdist sequence similarity was added for clustering within HLA-allele-positive subsets. Repertoires with fewer than 30,000 or more than 120,000 public chains, plus five repertoires with anomalous nucleotide sharing, were excluded from co-occurrence clustering. In TCRdb, the immuneACCESS table is reduced to in-frame sequences with V and J assigned. These tables do not hold every clone; where another copy was compared, an unresolved V gene accounts for under half, and the others remain unexplained. The D gene and trimming were derived from the DNA, and the V and J assignments and clone size from that table. The sample profile shows some 170,000 clones; approximately 70% of them were found once. Clones ranked in the top ten supply approximately 5% of the sample.

The cohort comprised 670 or so healthy bone marrow donors. At the time of sampling, all cohort members were nominally healthy, though unrecorded immune exposures were likely present. The donor was CMV seropositive and was included in the group of 270 or so seropositive cohort members. A peripheral blood sample was collected from each donor, and TCR beta sequencing was performed on peripheral blood mononuclear cells. Genomic DNA extraction from the blood cell samples was performed with the Qiagen DNeasy Blood Extraction Kit. Material: PBMCs. The source is a man aged 18 to 30 in good health and CMV-seropositive. The V and J genes are TRBV7-2 and TRBJ2-3, with the D segment identity uncertain. For the CDR3, the sequence is CASSPSTDTQYF. The DNA is TGTGCCAGCAGCCCTAGCACAGATACGCAGTATTTT.